Listed below are T cell receptor beta chains from one sample, sequenced in a study of a mutant IDH1 vaccine in newly diagnosed glioma. For these TCRs, the target antigens are not known. The data were produced by immunoSEQ multiplex PCR, yet TCRdb's version contains in-frame clones alone and is incomplete. The sample shows approximately 30,000 clones, roughly 80% of them seen only once. The sequences come from PBMCs, collected from a glioma patient whose treatment included an IDH1 peptide vaccine. Receptor source: a woman under 40 with glioma. Each CDR3 is given with its conserved first and last residue. The D gene is left open where the match is weak. Rows may omit the clone size; those that give it use once, few, many or a size class.

J: TRBJ2-7
size: NA
D: NA
V: TRBV7-9
length: 14
DNA: TGTGCCAGCAGCTTAGGGTTCCACTCCTACGAGCAGTACTTC
CDR3: CASSLGFHSYEQYF

J: TRBJ2-3
size: NA
D: NA
V: TRBV5-4
length: 17
DNA: TGTGCCAGCAGCTCATCCCTCGTTTCGACTAACGCAGATACGCAGTATTTT
CDR3: CASSSSLVSTNADTQYF

J: TRBJ2-5
size: NA
D: NA
V: TRBV9
length: 14
DNA: TGTGCCAGCAGCCCCGGGGGGCTCCAAGAGACCCAGTACTTC
CDR3: CASSPGGLQETQYF

J: TRBJ1-3
size: NA
D: NA
V: TRBV5-1
length: 17
DNA: TGCGCCAGCAGCTTGGAGGGCAGGACAAACTCTGGAAACACCATATATTTT
CDR3: CASSLEGRTNSGNTIYF

J: TRBJ1-5
size: once
D: NA
V: TRBV7-4
length: 13
DNA: TGTGCCAGCAGCCCGTGGAGAAATCAGCCCCAGCATTTT
CDR3: CASSPWRNQPQHF

J: TRBJ1-2
size: NA
D: NA
V: TRBV7-9
length: 14
DNA: TGTGCCAGCAGCGAGACAGGAGATAACTATGGCTACACCTTC
CDR3: CASSETGDNYGYTF

J: TRBJ1-5
size: NA
D: NA
V: TRBV6-1
length: 17
DNA: TGTGCCAGCAGTGATCGGTATGGGGCAGTAGAAGGTCAGCCCCAGCATTTT
CDR3: CASSDRYGAVEGQPQHF

J: TRBJ1-4
size: few
D: NA
V: TRBV4-3
length: 15
DNA: TGCGCCAGCAGCCAAGATCGTGGGTCGGATGAAAAACTGTTTTTT
CDR3: CASSQDRGSDEKLFF

J: TRBJ2-7
size: NA
D: NA
V: TRBV5-6
length: 14
DNA: TGTGCCAGCAGCTTGGAAGGGAGCTCCTACGAGCAGTACTTC
CDR3: CASSLEGSSYEQYF

J: TRBJ1-3
size: NA
D: NA
V: TRBV7-2
length: 15
DNA: TGTGCCAGCAGCTTAGGGGGGTACTCTGGAAACACCATATATTTT
CDR3: CASSLGGYSGNTIYF

J: TRBJ1-1
size: NA
D: NA
V: TRBV30
length: 14
DNA: TGTGCCTGGAGTGGGGACATCCGGAACACTGAAGCTTTCTTT
CDR3: CAWSGDIRNTEAFF

J: TRBJ1-2
size: NA
D: TRBD1
V: TRBV20-1
length: 11
DNA: TGCAGTGGGGACAGTTCCTATGGCTACACCTTC
CDR3: CSGDSSYGYTF

J: TRBJ1-5
size: NA
D: NA
V: TRBV19
length: 17
DNA: TGTGCCAGTAGCTCATCCCAGGGACCGTATAGCAATCAGCCCCAGCATTTT
CDR3: CASSSSQGPYSNQPQHF

J: TRBJ2-5
size: NA
D: NA
V: TRBV30
length: 13
DNA: TGTGCCTGGAGTGTAAGTCTCCCAGAGACCCAGTACTTC
CDR3: CAWSVSLPETQYF

J: TRBJ2-1
size: NA
D: NA
V: TRBV5-5
length: 12
DNA: TGTGCCAGCAGCTTCCTACAATTTGAGCAGTTCTTC
CDR3: CASSFLQFEQFF

J: TRBJ1-1
size: few
D: TRBD1
V: TRBV2
length: 14
DNA: TGTGCCAGCGGGGGACAGGGGGCCAGCACTGAAGCTTTCTTT
CDR3: CASGGQGASTEAFF

J: TRBJ1-2
size: NA
D: TRBD1
V: TRBV5-1
length: 14
DNA: TGCGCCAGCAGCTTCACAGGGGGCGTCTATGGCTACACCTTC
CDR3: CASSFTGGVYGYTF

J: TRBJ2-1
size: NA
D: TRBD2
V: TRBV9
length: 16
DNA: TGTGCCAGCAGCCCTCCGGGAGCGGGGGCCCGTAATGAGCAGTTCTTC
CDR3: CASSPPGAGARNEQFF

J: TRBJ2-7
size: NA
D: TRBD2
V: TRBV7-9
length: 15
DNA: TGTGCCAGCAGCTTCGATGGGACTAGCGTCGCCGAGCAGTACTTC
CDR3: CASSFDGTSVAEQYF

J: TRBJ1-5
size: NA
D: NA
V: TRBV7-9
length: 13
DNA: TGTGCCAGCAGTTGGGGCTCCAATCAGCCCCAGCATTTT
CDR3: CASSWGSNQPQHF

J: TRBJ2-7
size: NA
D: NA
V: TRBV11-2
length: 11
DNA: TGTGCCAGCAGCTACTCCTACGAGCAGTACTTC
CDR3: CASSYSYEQYF

J: TRBJ1-1
size: NA
D: NA
V: TRBV7-2
length: 13
DNA: TGTGCCAGCAGCTCCTATCGATACACTGAAGCTTTCTTT
CDR3: CASSSYRYTEAFF

J: TRBJ2-5
size: once
D: TRBD2
V: TRBV5-1
length: 16
DNA: TGCGCCAGCAGCTTGGCGGGGGGGAGTTCCGGAGAGACCCAGTACTTC
CDR3: CASSLAGGSSGETQYF

J: TRBJ1-2
size: NA
D: NA
V: TRBV27
length: 16
DNA: TGTGCCAGCAGTTTATATTCCAGAGGGGGGCCTTTGGGCTACACCTTC
CDR3: CASSLYSRGGPLGYTF

J: TRBJ1-4
size: NA
D: NA
V: TRBV4-1
length: 15
DNA: TGCGCCAGCAGCTCCCCGGGACAACGTAATGAAAAACTGTTTTTT
CDR3: CASSSPGQRNEKLFF

J: TRBJ1-4
size: NA
D: NA
V: TRBV4-1
length: 15
DNA: TGCGCCAGCAGCCAGGTTGGGGGTAGTTGGGAAAAACTGTTTTTT
CDR3: CASSQVGGSWEKLFF

J: TRBJ1-1
size: NA
D: NA
V: TRBV13
length: 15
DNA: TGTGCCAGCAGCCCAATGGGCTTGAGGAACACTGAAGCTTTCTTT
CDR3: CASSPMGLRNTEAFF

J: TRBJ2-6
size: NA
D: NA
V: TRBV29-1
length: 16
DNA: TGCAGCGTTGGTCGAGGGGTCTGGGGGGGGGCCAACGTCCTGACTTTC
CDR3: CSVGRGVWGGANVLTF

J: TRBJ2-2
size: NA
D: NA
V: TRBV27
length: 13
DNA: TGTGCCAGCAGTTTCAGGGAGGCCGGGGAGCTGTTTTTT
CDR3: CASSFREAGELFF

J: TRBJ1-1
size: NA
D: NA
V: TRBV5-1
length: 14
DNA: TGCGCCAGCAGCTTGGCCGGGGTGAGGGCTGAAGCTTTCTTT
CDR3: CASSLAGVRAEAFF

J: TRBJ2-7
size: NA
D: NA
V: TRBV7-5
length: 16
DNA: TGTGTCAGAAGCTTACCCCACAGGAACCGGACCTACGAGCAGTACTTC
CDR3: CVRSLPHRNRTYEQYF

J: TRBJ2-1
size: NA
D: NA
V: TRBV7-3
length: 14
DNA: TGTGCCAGCAGCCCCAGAACCGGCTACAATGAGCAGTTCTTC
CDR3: CASSPRTGYNEQFF

J: TRBJ1-5
size: NA
D: NA
V: TRBV10-2
length: 15
DNA: TGCGCCAGCAGTCCCGGGCCCGGGAGGAATCAGCCCCAGCATTTT
CDR3: CASSPGPGRNQPQHF